The 14 T cell receptor beta chains reported below all come from one sample, sequenced in a study of T cells in Graves' hyperthyroidism and ophthalmopathy (dated by TCRdb to about 2019). Library creation used multiplex PCR. Sequencing instrument: Illumina HiSeq 2000. Amplification of TCR beta CDR3 regions was carried out from RNA transcripts. The TCR CDR3 was subjected to a first round of RT-PCR using the HTBI primer set and the Qiagen OneStep RT-PCR kit. TCRdb reran the public reads through fastp at Q25 and MiXCR, keeping productive beta chains. Records with the same CDR3 protein are collapsed into one entry carrying the most frequent genes and DNA. This sample comprises 500,000 to 750,000 distinct CDR3 sequences, 14% of them detected only once. The top ten clonotypes cover 7% to 9% of the sample. The sequencing sample was made of blood. The receptors were gathered from a woman aged 18-35 years with Graves' ophthalmopathy.

This clonotype has a handful of counts. This chain joins TRBV29-1 and TRBJ2-7, with D hard to call. Germline V gene sequence: CDR1 SQVTM, CDR2 ANQGSEA. The V and J ends lost 6 bases and 3 bases respectively, with 12 bases between them. The CDR3 length is 12 residues. CDR3 residues: CSVVLGVYEQYF. The CDR3 DNA reads TGCAGCGTAGTATTAGGAGTCTACGAGCAGTACTTC.

The V gene is TRBV7-6, the J gene TRBJ2-7, with D possibly being TRBD1 or TRBD2 (5 bases each). This CDR3 is 14 amino acids long. Germline V gene lookup returns CDR1 SGHVS and CDR2 FNYEAQ. V was clipped by 4 bases and J by 7 bases, with 17 bases between them. CDR3 protein: CASSWDPLREEQYF. The DNA for the CDR3 is TGTGCCAGCAGCTGGGACCCCCTCCGAGAGGAGCAGTACTTC.

The genes are TRBV5-4 and TRBJ2-7; the D is unclear. The CDR3 totals 15 residues. V was clipped by 4 bases and J by 1 base, with 15 bases between them. In germline, CDR1 is SGHNT, CDR2 YYREEE (reference sequence). CDR3 DNA: TGTGCCAGCAGCCGTAAGAGACCTATATCCTACGAGCAGTACTTC. Amino acid sequence: CASSRKRPISYEQYF.

This clonotype was recorded at least ten times. The rearrangement uses TRBV11-2 and TRBJ2-3; 7 nucleotides align to TRBD2. V was clipped by 0 bases and J by 5 bases; unmatched bases: 8. This CDR3 comprises 16 residues. Germline-derived CDR1 and CDR2 are SGHAT and FQNNGV. CDR3: CASSLELRGSLDTQYF. The CDR3 DNA follows: TGTGCCAGCAGCTTAGAGCTGCGGGGGAGTTTAGATACGCAGTATTTT.

The table lists this clonotype with many counts. The chain recombines TRBV28 with TRBJ1-1; 10 bases align to TRBD1. Trimming removed 4 bases from V and 8 bases from J; junction bases left unmatched: 16. The length of the CDR3 is 17 residues. In germline, CDR1 is MDHEN, CDR2 SYDVKM. The CDR3 nucleotides are TGTGCCAGCAGTTCTACTTGGACAGGGGGTACGCCTAAGGAAGCTTTCTTT. Protein: CASSSTWTGGTPKEAFF. The variable domain in full, completed from reference TRBV28 and TRBJ1-1, reads DVKVTQSSRYLVKRTGEKVFLECVQDMDHENMFWYRQDPGLGLRLIYFSYDVKMKEKGDIPEGYSVSREKKERFSLILESASTNQTSMYLCASSSTWTGGTPKEAFFGQGTRLTVV.

This clonotype was counted only a few times. The rearrangement joins TRBV18 to TRBJ2-5; D is perhaps TRBD1 (5 bases). The CDR3 is 14 residues long. Trimming took off 0 bases at V and 4 bases at J, with 9 bases between the two ends. The germline CDR1 and CDR2 sequences are KGHSH and LQKENI. This CDR3 is CASSPPGVAETQYF. The CDR3 nucleotides read TGTGCCAGCTCACCACCAGGGGTCGCAGAGACCCAGTACTTC.

J is TRBJ1-2 and V is TRBV19, with TRBD1 matching 11 bases. Looked up from germline, CDR1 is LNHDA and CDR2 is SQIVND (reference sequence). The V gene end was trimmed by 6 bases and the J gene end by 8 bases; junction bases not matched to a gene: 2. The length of the CDR3 is 12 residues. CDR3: CASRGQGEGYTF. DNA of the CDR3: TGTGCCAGTAGGGGACAGGGGGAGGGCTACACCTTC.

This clonotype has at least ten counts. The V and J genes are TRBV7-9 and TRBJ2-5; D gene uncertain. Deletions cut 1 base from V and 2 bases from J, with 14 bases between. In germline, CDR1 is SEHNR, CDR2 FQNEAQ (reference sequence). The CDR3 contains 16 residues. In DNA, the CDR3 is TGTGCCAGCAGCTTAGTCCTTAGGATGCGGCAAGAGACCCAGTACTTC. It yields the protein CASSLVLRMRQETQYF.

This clonotype was observed many times. This CDR3 is CSARDIKGATDTQYF. The CDR3 coding sequence is TGCAGTGCTAGAGATATTAAGGGGGCGACGGATACGCAGTATTTT. This chain connects TRBV20-1 to TRBJ2-3; TRBD1 matches at 7 bases. Trimming took 0 bases from V and 6 from J; bases not matched to a gene: 9. Germline CDR1 is DFQATT and CDR2 is SNEGSKA (reference sequence). The CDR3 is 15 residues long.

This clonotype was counted at least ten times. The chain employs TRBV7-2 and TRBJ2-1; 9 bases map to TRBD2. Germline V gene data show CDR1 as SGHTA and CDR2 as FQGNSA. Unmatched junction bases numbered 16, after V lost 5 bases and J lost 5 bases. This CDR3 spans 18 amino acids. CDR3 region: CASSLSMVAGVVNNEQFF. The CDR3 DNA follows: TGTGCCAGCAGCCTTAGTATGGTAGCGGGAGTAGTGAACAATGAGCAGTTCTTC.

In its sample, this clonotype was seen many times. The chain employs TRBV19 and TRBJ1-1; D uncertain. The CDR3 extends over 14 amino acids. Germline CDR1 reads LNHDA; CDR2 reads SQIVND (reference sequence). The V end lost 3 bases, the J end lost 0 bases, and 8 bases lay between the germline ends. DNA for the CDR3: TGTGCCAGTAGTATCGCGGCAATGAACACTGAAGCTTTCTTT. Translation: CASSIAAMNTEAFF.

This clonotype was counted ten times or more. The DNA of the CDR3 is TGTGCCAGCAGTCCGACAGGGGGGAACAATCAGCCCCAGCATTTT. Protein product: CASSPTGGNNQPQHF. This sequence joins TRBV3-1 and TRBJ1-5, with 9 bases matching TRBD1. The J segment lost 3 bases and the V segment lost 6 bases, leaving 6 bases of the junction unmatched. CDR3 length: 15 residues. The germline V gene has CDR1 LGHDT and CDR2 YNNKEL (reference sequence).

This clonotype was observed many times. J is TRBJ2-7 and V is TRBV11-2; 7 positions agree with TRBD2. This CDR3 spans 16 amino acids. V shed 2 bases, J shed 4 bases, and the junction held 11 bases outside the gene matches. Germline V gives CDR1 SGHAT, CDR2 FQNNGV. DNA of the CDR3: TGTGCCAGCAGCTTATGGTTGCTAGCGGTGAAATACGAGCAGTACTTC. Protein sequence: CASSLWLLAVKYEQYF.

Many counts were recorded for this clonotype. This rearrangement joins TRBV9 to TRBJ1-1; D is unclear. The CDR3 extends over 16 amino acids. Trimming pared 0 bases from V and 5 bases from J, leaving 17 bases between. CDR1 and CDR2 from the germline V gene are SGDLS and YYNGEE. For the CDR3, the DNA is TGTGCCAGCAGCGTAGCCGCCGGGTCCTCCTCGACTGAAGCTTTCTTT. Translated: CASSVAAGSSSTEAFF.